The rows below give T cell receptor beta chains drawn from one sample of a study of control samples from healthy donors and cancer patients. The table came from immunoSEQ multiplex PCR; TCRdb's copy has only in-frame clones and leaves some out. The sample has 100,000 to 150,000 clones, 85% to 90% seen once; the top ten hold 6% to 9.5%. The sequencing sample was made of PBMCs. The receptors derive from a man aged 50-59 years with head and neck cancer. Each CDR3 is given with its conserved first and last residue. D genes are given only for firm matches. Expanded clones get a size class; other rows say once, few or many, or leave the size out.

j_call: TRBJ2-7; d_call: NA; clone_size: NA; v_call: TRBV6-6; cdr3_nt: TGTGCCAGCAGCCCTGGAACTCCCGGTGTGGGGGAGCAGTACTTC; cdr3_aa: CASSPGTPGVGEQYF
j_call: TRBJ1-2; d_call: NA; clone_size: NA; v_call: TRBV10-3; cdr3_nt: TGTGCCATCAGAACGCAGAACTATGGCTACACCTTC; cdr3_aa: CAIRTQNYGYTF
j_call: TRBJ2-5; d_call: NA; clone_size: NA; v_call: TRBV11-2; cdr3_nt: TGTGCCAGCAGCTTAGTAGAGGGACTCCCCCAAGAGACCCAGTACTTC; cdr3_aa: CASSLVEGLPQETQYF
j_call: TRBJ2-1; d_call: TRBD1; clone_size: NA; v_call: TRBV5-4; cdr3_nt: TGTGCCAGCAGCTTGGCGACAGGGGGGATAGGTGAGCAGTTCTTC; cdr3_aa: CASSLATGGIGEQFF
j_call: TRBJ1-2; d_call: NA; clone_size: NA; v_call: TRBV18; cdr3_nt: TGTGCCAGCTCACCAGATCTTTATGGCTACACCTTC; cdr3_aa: CASSPDLYGYTF
j_call: TRBJ1-5; d_call: NA; clone_size: NA; v_call: TRBV27; cdr3_nt: TGTGCCAGCAGTTTCGGCAGGGGAGAAGGCAATCAGCCCCAGCATTTT; cdr3_aa: CASSFGRGEGNQPQHF
j_call: TRBJ2-4; d_call: TRBD2; clone_size: NA; v_call: TRBV18; cdr3_nt: TGTGCCAGCTCACCATCGGCGGGGGGGCACAACTTC; cdr3_aa: CASSPSAGGHNF
j_call: TRBJ1-5; d_call: NA; clone_size: NA; v_call: TRBV28; cdr3_nt: TGTGCCAGCAGTTTGACCCCAGATCAGCCCCAGCATTTT; cdr3_aa: CASSLTPDQPQHF
j_call: TRBJ1-6; d_call: TRBD1; clone_size: once; v_call: TRBV4-1; cdr3_nt: TGCGCCAGCAGCCCCGGACAGGGCAGTTATCCCCTCCACTTT; cdr3_aa: CASSPGQGSYPLHF
j_call: TRBJ2-1; d_call: NA; clone_size: NA; v_call: TRBV6-1; cdr3_nt: TGTGCCAGCAGTGAAGATATACTCCCATCCTACAATGAGCAGTTCTTC; cdr3_aa: CASSEDILPSYNEQFF
j_call: TRBJ2-3; d_call: NA; clone_size: NA; v_call: TRBV19; cdr3_nt: TGTGCCAGTATCTATAGGGGCCCAGATACGCAGTATTTT; cdr3_aa: CASIYRGPDTQYF
j_call: TRBJ1-5; d_call: NA; clone_size: once; v_call: TRBV18; cdr3_nt: TGTGCCAGCTCCCGAGGACAGATGGATCAGCCCCAGCATTTT; cdr3_aa: CASSRGQMDQPQHF
j_call: TRBJ2-7; d_call: NA; clone_size: NA; v_call: TRBV10-2; cdr3_nt: TGCGCCAGCAGTGAGTTAGAGACCAAGCAGTACTTC; cdr3_aa: CASSELETKQYF
j_call: TRBJ2-3; d_call: NA; clone_size: NA; v_call: TRBV10-3; cdr3_nt: TGTGCCATCAGAGGTACAACGGAAGATACGCAGTATTTT; cdr3_aa: CAIRGTTEDTQYF
j_call: TRBJ2-1; d_call: TRBD2; clone_size: NA; v_call: TRBV4-2; cdr3_nt: TGTGCCAGCAGCCAAGGGGCTAGCGGGGACCTCTACAATGAGCAGTTCTTC; cdr3_aa: CASSQGASGDLYNEQFF
j_call: TRBJ2-1; d_call: TRBD1; clone_size: NA; v_call: TRBV5-1; cdr3_nt: TGCGCCAGCCGACGGGACAGGGGCTCCTACAATGAGCAGTTCTTC; cdr3_aa: CASRRDRGSYNEQFF
j_call: TRBJ1-2; d_call: NA; clone_size: NA; v_call: TRBV19; cdr3_nt: TGTGCCAGTAGTATGACAGGCGGGGGCTACACCTTC; cdr3_aa: CASSMTGGGYTF